Listed below are T cell receptor beta chains from one sample, sequenced in a study of human T cells and chemical hapten exposure. TCRdb independently ran MiXCR on the RACE reads; one entry per CDR3 protein. The table shows fewer than 50,000 distinct CDR3 sequences, with about 3.5% occurring only once. Sequenced sample: whole blood. The origin of the receptors is a human donor in good health. Some clones in this sample may be carry-over from other donors' samples. Both conserved end residues are part of each CDR3. The D gene is left open where the match is weak. Size is stated for part of the rows, as once, few or many counts, or as a class when the clone is expanded.

size | J | V | D | CDR3 | DNA
many | TRBJ1-1 | TRBV29-1 | NA | CSVHRYSGRPNTEAFF | TGCAGCGTTCATCGGTACTCGGGACGACCGAACACTGAAGCTTTCTTT
NA | TRBJ1-1 | TRBV11-2 | NA | CASSSPRGYTEAFF | TGTGCCAGCAGCTCCCCGAGGGGGTACACTGAAGCTTTCTTT
NA | TRBJ2-3 | TRBV30 | NA | CAWSEMVQASADTQYF | TGTGCCTGGAGTGAGATGGTGCAGGCTAGCGCAGATACGCAGTATTTT
many | TRBJ2-1 | TRBV3-1 | NA | CASSQRVMGSGEQFF | TGTGCCAGCAGCCAGAGGGTCATGGGTTCGGGTGAGCAGTTCTTC
many | TRBJ2-3 | TRBV12-3/TRBV12-4 | TRBD2 | CASRETGTRPTDTQYF | TGTGCCAGCAGAGAAACCGGGACTAGACCCACAGATACGCAGTATTTT
many | TRBJ2-1 | TRBV29-1 | NA | CSAGGREQFF | TGCAGCGCAGGGGGGAGAGAGCAGTTCTTC
many | TRBJ1-6 | TRBV7-9 | NA | CASSSPLSSYNSPLHF | TGTGCCAGCAGCTCACCCTTGAGCTCCTATAATTCACCCCTCCACTTT
many | TRBJ1-3 | TRBV6-7 | TRBD1 | CARFKGAPTSGNTIYF | TGTGCCAGGTTTAAGGGGGCACCGACCTCTGGAAACACCATATATTTT
NA | TRBJ1-1 | TRBV25-1 | TRBD1 | CASSSVDRDTEAFF | TGTGCCAGCAGTAGTGTAGACAGGGACACTGAAGCTTTCTTT
many | TRBJ2-3 | TRBV5-4 | TRBD2 | CASSFPTPGGGLTDTQYF | TGTGCCAGCAGCTTCCCCACCCCGGGGGGGGGCCTAACAGATACGCAGTATTTT
many | TRBJ2-1 | TRBV4-2 | NA | CASSQPGTNYNEQFF | TGTGCCAGCAGCCAACCCGGGACGAATTACAATGAGCAGTTCTTC
many | TRBJ2-1 | TRBV7-9 | TRBD2 | CASKTSGSGVEQFF | TGTGCCAGCAAGACTAGCGGGAGCGGGGTCGAGCAGTTCTTC
many | TRBJ2-7 | TRBV3-1 | NA | CASSQDPRSYEQYF | TGTGCCAGCAGCCAAGATCCAAGATCCTACGAGCAGTACTTC
many | TRBJ2-1 | TRBV18 | TRBD1 | CASSPLPGTASEDEQFF | TGTGCCAGCTCACCATTGCCCGGGACAGCCTCTGAGGATGAGCAGTTCTTC
many | TRBJ2-7 | TRBV20-1 | NA | CSAPVGWAYEQYF | TGCAGTGCGCCGGTTGGGTGGGCCTACGAGCAGTACTTC
NA | TRBJ1-5 | TRBV18 | NA | CASSPPGVLPQHF | TGTGCCAGCTCACCACCGGGCGTTTTGCCCCAGCATTTT
many | TRBJ2-7 | TRBV6-1 | TRBD2 | CASSAVAGGPGEQYF | TGTGCCAGCAGCGCAGTAGCGGGAGGGCCGGGGGAGCAGTACTTC
many | TRBJ2-7 | TRBV6-5 | TRBD2 | CASSSSGSYEQYF | TGTGCCAGCAGTTCTAGCGGGTCTTACGAGCAGTACTTC
many | TRBJ1-2 | TRBV20-1 | NA | CSARDQTSNYGYTF | TGCAGTGCTAGAGACCAAACCTCTAACTATGGCTACACCTTC
few | TRBJ2-7 | TRBV4-1 | NA | CASSQDRQQSYEQYF | TGCGCCAGCAGCCAAGATCGACAGCAGTCCTACGAGCAGTACTTC
many | TRBJ1-2 | TRBV3-1 | NA | CASSQVRGIGGYTF | TGTGCCAGCAGCCAAGTGAGGGGGATTGGTGGCTACACCTTC
many | TRBJ2-3 | TRBV7-2 | TRBD2 | CASSPGLGAYF | TGTGCCAGCAGCCCCGGACTAGGAGCGTATTTT
many | TRBJ2-7 | TRBV5-5 | NA | CASSLDRVIYEQYF | TGTGCCAGCAGCTTGGATAGAGTCATCTACGAGCAGTACTTC
NA | TRBJ2-3 | TRBV7-2 | TRBD2 | CASSRTSGITDTQYF | TGTGCCAGCAGCCGGACTAGCGGCATCACAGATACGCAGTATTTT
NA | TRBJ1-6 | TRBV27 | NA | CASSFGRTNSPLHF | TGTGCCAGCAGTTTTGGGAGAACGAATTCACCCCTCCACTTT
NA | TRBJ1-4 | TRBV5-1 | NA | CASSQRRLASDEKLFF | TGCGCCAGCAGCCAGAGACGACTTGCGTCGGATGAAAAACTGTTTTTT
many | TRBJ2-5 | TRBV29-1 | TRBD1 | CSVGSRTGEKTQYF | TGCAGCGTTGGTTCCCGGACAGGGGAGAAGACCCAGTACTTC
NA | TRBJ1-1 | TRBV7-2 | TRBD1 | CASSFPDRGDTEAFF | TGTGCCAGCAGCTTCCCCGACAGGGGAGACACTGAAGCTTTCTTT
many | TRBJ2-7 | TRBV28 | TRBD1 | CAILGGQTYEQYF | TGTGCCATTTTAGGGGGACAGACCTACGAGCAGTACTTC
NA | TRBJ1-1 | TRBV7-9 | NA | CASSLSTGTEAFF | TGTGCCAGCAGCCTATCAACCGGGACTGAAGCTTTCTTT
NA | TRBJ2-3 | TRBV12-3/TRBV12-4 | TRBD2 | CASSETSGRTDTQYF | TGTGCCAGCAGTGAAACTAGCGGGAGGACAGATACGCAGTATTTT
NA | TRBJ1-5 | TRBV19 | TRBD1 | CASSIDQGAYQPQHF | TGTGCCAGTAGTATAGATCAGGGGGCATATCAGCCCCAGCATTTT
many | TRBJ1-1 | TRBV5-1 | TRBD1 | CASSLQGVTGTEAFF | TGCGCCAGCAGCTTGCAGGGGGTAACTGGAACTGAAGCTTTCTTT
many | TRBJ2-3 | TRBV7-9 | TRBD2 | CASSPSGRSTDTQYF | TGTGCCAGCAGCCCTAGCGGGAGAAGCACAGATACGCAGTATTTT
many | TRBJ2-1 | TRBV4-2 | TRBD2 | CASSQESASGSSYNEQFF | TGTGCCAGCAGCCAAGAATCGGCTAGCGGGAGCTCCTACAATGAGCAGTTCTTC
NA | TRBJ2-1 | TRBV2 | NA | CASRLMGGGRNEQFF | TGTGCCAGCAGGCTCATGGGCGGGGGCCGGAATGAGCAGTTCTTC
many | TRBJ1-2 | TRBV6-5 | NA | CASSYTLQRSNYGYTF | TGTGCCAGCAGTTACACCTTACAACGGTCTAACTATGGCTACACCTTC
many | TRBJ2-1 | TRBV12-3/TRBV12-4 | TRBD2 | CAGALAGVGEQFF | TGTGCTGGAGCGCTAGCGGGAGTGGGTGAGCAGTTCTTC
many | TRBJ2-2 | TRBV2 | NA | CASSESRNTGELFF | TGTGCCAGCAGTGAAAGCCGGAACACCGGGGAGCTGTTTTTT
few | TRBJ1-1 | TRBV29-1 | NA | CSVDSGFDTEAFF | TGCAGCGTTGACAGCGGGTTTGACACTGAAGCTTTCTTT
many | TRBJ2-5 | TRBV28 | NA | CASSPAGRPGETQYF | TGTGCCAGCTCCCCGGCCGGTCGCCCGGGGGAGACCCAGTACTTC
many | TRBJ2-7 | TRBV28 | NA | CASSFWRGLTDYEQYF | TGTGCCAGCAGTTTCTGGAGGGGGCTCACCGACTACGAGCAGTACTTC
many | TRBJ2-3 | TRBV7-9 | TRBD1 | CASSPDGTGWTDTQYF | TGTGCCAGCAGCCCAGACGGGACAGGGTGGACAGATACGCAGTATTTT
NA | TRBJ2-7 | TRBV5-6 | NA | CASSLASVRYEQYF | TGTGCCAGCAGCTTGGCGTCAGTTCGGTACGAGCAGTACTTC
NA | TRBJ1-3 | TRBV18 | NA | CASSSTRSGNTIYF | TGTGCCAGCTCATCGACCCGCTCTGGAAACACCATATATTTT
NA | TRBJ1-2 | TRBV29-1 | NA | CSVLQGSDYTF | TGCAGCGTTCTACAGGGTAGTGACTACACCTTC
many | TRBJ1-2 | TRBV6-5 | NA | CASRTGYSFRYGYTF | TGTGCCAGCAGGACGGGGTACAGTTTTCGGTATGGCTACACCTTC
NA | TRBJ2-5 | TRBV5-1 | TRBD2 | CASSSTSAETQYF | TGCGCCAGCAGCTCGACTAGCGCCGAGACCCAGTACTTC
NA | TRBJ2-3 | TRBV30 | NA | CAWSITPDTQYF | TGTGCCTGGAGTATTACCCCAGATACGCAGTATTTT
many | TRBJ2-3 | TRBV18 | NA | CASSPADTQYF | TGTGCCAGCTCACCAGCAGATACGCAGTATTTT
many | TRBJ2-7 | TRBV10-3 | NA | CAISPGTNYEQYF | TGTGCCATCAGTCCCGGGACAAACTACGAGCAGTACTTC
few | TRBJ2-7 | TRBV5-1 | NA | CASSQDSYYEQYF | TGCGCCAGCAGTCAAGACAGTTACTACGAGCAGTACTTC
few | TRBJ2-1 | TRBV28 | TRBD1 | CASSTGGGANEQFF | TGTGCCAGCAGTACAGGGGGCGGTGCCAATGAGCAGTTCTTC
many | TRBJ1-1 | TRBV27 | NA | CASSFQGLNTEAFF | TGTGCCAGCAGTTTCCAGGGCTTGAACACTGAAGCTTTCTTT
many | TRBJ2-5 | TRBV27 | NA | CASSLLGQETQYF | TGTGCCAGCAGTTTACTGGGCCAAGAGACCCAGTACTTC